The present entry profiles one T cell receptor (beta chain) with its context. The sample belongs to a study of blood T cell repertoires in COVID-19. Study details: Collection of acute and convalescent COVID-19 samples took place in the United States, Italy and Spain. Sample material is recorded as cDNA or gDNA derived from T cells, B-cell-depleted T cells, or PBMCs.

V lost 3 bases to trimming and J lost 3 bases, with 14 bases between them. The CDR3 consists of 15 residues. Germline V gene lookup returns CDR1 KGHSH and CDR2 LQKENI. The authors' processing: Nucleated cell number was recorded as an estimate derived from reference gene primer amplification. The method was immunoSEQ multiplex PCR; TCRdb's version includes in-frame clones alone and lacks a portion of them. V, J and clone size are taken as reported in that table, and D and trimming were inferred from the DNA itself. The sample has 130,000 to 150,000 clones, roughly 84% seen once. The chain uses TRBV18 and TRBJ1-2; no clear D. The receptor's source is a human donor in a cohort sampled during active COVID-19. Sequencing input: peripheral blood. This chain's CDR3 is CASSPGGPTDYGYTF. DNA for the CDR3: TGTGCCAGCTCACCCGGAGGGCCTACTGACTATGGCTACACCTTC.